This TCR beta chain was retrieved from a study of blood T cell repertoires in COVID-19. Overall study: Acute and convalescent COVID-19 specimens originated in the United States, Italy and Spain.

Participants were aged roughly 18 to 95 years, lived in over 20 US areas, and enrolled virtually. Only in-frame clones appear in the TCRdb table, and some are missing; sequencing was by immunoSEQ multiplex PCR. The data show 190,000 or so clones, 86% seen once. Trimming removed 3 bases from V and 4 bases from J; junction bases left unmatched: 4. There are 15 residues in the CDR3. The germline gives CDR1 ENHRY, CDR2 SYGVKD. J is TRBJ2-3 and V is TRBV10-3; TRBD2 matches at 10 bases. Sequencing input: PBMCs or T cells enriched from blood (not recorded which). The receptor comes from a woman between 25 and 40 years old who had recovered from COVID-19. The CDR3 sequence is CAISDRSGRADTQYF. The CDR3, as DNA: TGTGCCATCAGTGACCGGAGCGGGAGGGCAGATACGCAGTATTTT.